What follows are 16 T cell receptor beta chains derived from one specimen sequenced in a study of T cell responses to AZD1222 COVID-19 vaccine. Profiled with immunoSEQ multiplex PCR; TCRdb holds only in-frame clones, not every one. Among 100,000 to 120,000 clones listed, 81% were seen once. Material: peripheral blood, obtained on day 0 of AZD1222 vaccination. The receptors were sampled from an adult in good health.

This clone was seen a handful of times. The rearrangement links TRBV6-2 or TRBV6-3 to TRBJ1-1; 9 nucleotides align to TRBD1. The germline CDR1 and CDR2 sequences are MNHEY and SVGEGT. The CDR3 has 16 residues. Unmatched junction bases numbered 9, after V lost 5 bases and J lost 2 bases. The CDR3 is CASSPIGQGRNTEAFF. The CDR3 bases are TGTGCCAGCAGTCCGATCGGACAGGGGCGAAACACTGAAGCTTTCTTT.

The J gene is TRBJ1-2, the V gene TRBV3-1 (or the pseudogene TRBV3-2); D ambiguous. This CDR3 has 12 residues. Trimming pared 4 bases from V and 4 bases from J, leaving 7 bases between. Germline CDR1 reads LGHDT; CDR2 reads YNNKEL (reference sequence). The CDR3 sequence is CASSLLGYGYTF. The CDR3 bases are TGTGCCAGCAGCCTTCTAGGCTATGGCTACACCTTC.

This sequence joins TRBV4-3 and TRBJ1-6, with TRBD1 as a possible D gene (6 bases). Germline-derived CDR1 and CDR2 are LGHNA and YSLEER. The V end was cut by 0 bases, the J end by 7 bases, with 16 bases between. This CDR3 contains 17 residues. Here the CDR3 reads CASSQDLDTGRNSPLHF. Here the CDR3 DNA reads TGCGCCAGCAGCCAAGATCTCGATACAGGGCGAAATTCACCCCTCCACTTT.

V usage is TRBV3-1 (or the pseudogene TRBV3-2) and J usage is TRBJ1-4, with TRBD1 matching over 7 bases. The CDR3 length is 15 residues. In germline, CDR1 is LGHDT, CDR2 YNNKEL (reference sequence). V trimming: 1 base; J trimming: 8 bases; junction bases outside the gene matches: 7. CDR3 region: CASSQARGTVEKLFF. CDR3 DNA: TGTGCCAGCAGCCAAGCGCGAGGGACAGTGGAAAAACTGTTTTTT.

This sequence joins TRBV30 and TRBJ1-3; D uncertain. The germline CDR1 and CDR2 sequences are GTSNPN and SVGIG (reference sequence). The CDR3 consists of 11 residues. Between the trimmed V and J ends, which lost 0 bases and 9 bases, there was a span of 6 bases. The CDR3 protein is CAWSVGVTIYF. The CDR3 DNA follows: TGTGCCTGGAGTGTTGGGGTCACCATATATTTT.

The chain is built from TRBV30 and TRBJ2-1; 7 nucleotides line up with TRBD1. V lost 4 bases, J lost 1 base, and 13 bases stayed unmatched. There are 17 residues in the CDR3. Germline loops: CDR1 GTSNPN, CDR2 SVGIG (reference sequence). The chain's CDR3 is CAWKPQSPTGSYNEQFF. The CDR3 nucleotides read TGTGCCTGGAAACCCCAATCCCCGACAGGGTCCTACAATGAGCAGTTCTTC.

The chain combines TRBV4-3 with TRBJ2-3, with D uncertain. The CDR3 spans 16 residues. Germline lookup yields CDR1 LGHNA and CDR2 YSLEER. The V gene lost 5 bases and the J gene lost 1 base, with 16 bases spanning the gap. This CDR3 reads CASSSQGPRGTDTQYF. The CDR3 bases are TGCGCCAGCAGCTCCCAAGGGCCTCGGGGCACAGATACGCAGTATTTT.

The rearrangement links TRBV19 to TRBJ1-4, with a tentative D call TRBD1 (5 bases). The V gene's germline CDR1 is LNHDA and CDR2 SQIVND (reference sequence). V was clipped by 3 bases and J by 6 bases, with 8 bases between them. The CDR3 contains 13 residues. In nucleotides, the CDR3 is TGTGCCAGTAGTATCGCGACAGATGAAAAACTGTTTTTT. Protein sequence: CASSIATDEKLFF.

This clone is a singleton in its sample. The CDR3 DNA reads TGTGCCAGCAGCTTAGATTTGGGGACTAGCGGGGTTGGTACGCAGTATTTT. It specifies CASSLDLGTSGVGTQYF. The chain carries TRBV7-2 and TRBJ2-3; TRBD2 matches at 13 bases. This CDR3 comprises 17 residues. V lost 1 base to trimming and J lost 8 bases; unmatched junction nucleotides: 9. Germline CDR1 is SGHTA and CDR2 is FQGNSA. The full variable domain, with the rest looked up from reference TRBV7-2 and TRBJ2-3, is GAGVSQSPSNKVTEKGKDVELRCDPISGHTALYWYRQSLGQGLEFLIYFQGNSAPDKSGLPSDRFSAERTGGSVSTLTIQRTQQEDSAVYLCASSLDLGTSGVGTQYFGPGTRLTVL.

The genes are TRBV28 and TRBJ1-2; unclear D gene. CDR1 and CDR2 from the germline V gene are MDHEN and SYDVKM. The CDR3 has 15 residues. V lost 5 bases, J lost 4 bases, and 17 bases lay in between. CDR3 DNA: TGTGCCAGCAGTACTCACCCGACCGCCGTCTATGGCTACACCTTC. Protein sequence: CASSTHPTAVYGYTF.

This rearrangement joins TRBV12-3 or TRBV12-4 to TRBJ1-2; no firm D call. V was pared by 3 bases and J by 4 bases, with 9 bases between. The CDR3 sequence is 13 residues long. CDR3 in DNA: TGTGCCAGCAGTTTTATGCCGGGCTATGGCTACACCTTC. Translated: CASSFMPGYGYTF.

The V and J genes are TRBV3-1 (or the pseudogene TRBV3-2) and TRBJ2-1; D gene uncertain. CDR3 length: 11 residues. V dropped 3 bases and J dropped 3 bases, with 0 bases sitting between them. Germline assignment: CDR1 LGHDT and CDR2 YNNKEL (reference sequence). CDR3 amino acids: CASSHYNEQFF. As DNA, the CDR3 is TGTGCCAGCAGCCACTACAATGAGCAGTTCTTC.

The chain recombines TRBV27 with TRBJ1-1; D ambiguous. V dropped 2 bases and J dropped 3 bases, with 10 bases sitting between them. Germline-derived CDR1 and CDR2 are MNHEY and SMNVEV (reference sequence). The CDR3 extends over 14 amino acids. The CDR3 DNA reads as TGTGCCAGCAGTTTAGGTAGGTTACACACTGAAGCTTTCTTT. Translating gives CASSLGRLHTEAFF.

This chain joins TRBV3-1 (or the pseudogene TRBV3-2) and TRBJ2-2; 7 bases line up with TRBD1. The V gene's germline CDR1 is LGHDT and CDR2 YNNKEL (reference sequence). CDR3 size: 15 residues. Trimming cost V 3 bases and J 7 bases; bases outside gene matches: 8. CDR3 protein: CASSHSGTAHGELFF. The DNA for the CDR3 is TGTGCCAGCAGCCATTCCGGGACAGCACACGGGGAGCTGTTTTTT.

In this sample, this clone turned up once. This sequence joins TRBV30 and TRBJ2-7; D may be TRBD1 (6 bases). Trimming shortened V by 3 bases and J by 2 bases, and 14 bases separated the two germline ends. The germline gives CDR1 GTSNPN, CDR2 SVGIG (reference sequence). The CDR3 spans 14 residues. CDR3 sequence (DNA): TGTGCCTGGAGCGAGGAACAGGGCCCCTACGAGCAGTACTTC. Residues: CAWSEEQGPYEQYF.

This clone was observed once. This chain connects TRBV29-1 to TRBJ2-5; D not certain. The CDR3 contains 14 residues. Germline V gene data show CDR1 as SQVTM and CDR2 as ANQGSEA. The V end was cut by 4 bases, the J end by 5 bases, with 17 bases between. CDR3 residues: CSVGGSGRMETQYF. The DNA for the CDR3 is TGCAGCGTTGGAGGTTCAGGCCGCATGGAGACCCAGTACTTC.